The 19 T cell receptor beta chains below all came from one sample that was sequenced in a study of tumor-infiltrating lymphocytes in primary liver carcinoma. Co-extracted RNA and DNA came from around 18-30 mg of unsorted bulk tissue. TCR beta cDNA was reverse-transcribed from about 0.45 ug of total RNA. The reaction used a constant-region primer and ProtoScript II reverse transcriptase. Researchers made the TCR beta libraries by running three nested multiplex PCR rounds with slightly modified ARM-PCR. TRBV1-TRBV30 forward and Cbeta reverse primers drove the first two approximately 10-cycle rounds. TCRdb ran MiXCR on the multiplex PCR reads and lists one entry per CDR3 protein. Here the sample spans more than 85,000 distinct CDR3 sequences, around 84% being singletons. The sequencing input was liver tumor tissue from sampling region 3. Subset noted: tumor region T3, left-lateral pole. The receptors originated from a man aged 35 to 55 with primary liver carcinoma and hepatitis B virus infection.

As for this clonotype: In this CDR3 the conserved last residue, phenylalanine or tryptophan, is missing, so a read error is likely. This chain links TRBV6-1 with TRBJ1-1; D is perhaps TRBD1 (5 bases). Looked up from germline, CDR1 is MNHNS and CDR2 is SASEGT. CDR3 length: 15 amino acids. CDR3 sequence reads: CASSPGAAGGTQAFL. The CDR3 nucleotides are TGTGCCAGCAGTCCTGGGGCCGCGGGTGGCACTCAAGCTTTCCTT.

V is TRBV12-3 or TRBV12-4 and J is TRBJ2-7; no clear D gene. Trimming stripped 3 bases from V and 6 bases from J, with 12 bases between. The CDR3 contains 13 residues. The CDR3 loop reads CASSFGHACEQYF. CDR3 sequence (DNA): TGTGCCAGCAGTTTCGGCCACGCGTGCGAGCAGTACTTC.

Details on this clonotype: A junction boundary mismatches the germline segment, possibly from a read error. Written as DNA, the CDR3 is TGTGCCAGCAGTCACGGTCCGAGGACAGAGATCGCTGGAGACACCATATATTTT. Residues: CASSHGPRTEIAGDTIYF. The genes are TRBV6-5 and TRBJ1-3; D is possibly TRBD1 (6 bases). Germline V gene lookup returns CDR1 MNHEY and CDR2 SVGAGI. CDR3 length equals 18 residues.

The chain uses TRBV6-1 and TRBJ2-1; perhaps TRBD2 as D (5 bases). The CDR3 is 14 amino acids. Trimming stripped 7 bases from V and 4 bases from J, with 14 bases between. Germline values: CDR1 MNHNS, CDR2 SASEGT. The CDR3 loop reads CASIAIPSYNEQFF. The CDR3 DNA reads as TGTGCCAGCATAGCGATTCCCTCATACAATGAGCAGTTCTTC.

On this clonotype: Given the absence of the conserved phenylalanine or tryptophan at the CDR3 end, a read error is likely. The rearrangement uses TRBV5-1 and TRBJ2-4; D unresolved. This CDR3 is built from 15 residues. Germline-derived CDR1 and CDR2 are SGHRS and YFSETQ. V was clipped by 0 bases and J by 5 bases, with 12 bases between them. The CDR3: CASSLVEVGENIQYI. CDR3 DNA: TGCGCCAGCAGCTTGGTTGAGGTTGGTGAAAACATTCAGTACATC.

In the case of this clonotype: A read error may account for a junction end that differs from germline. J is TRBJ2-2 and V is TRBV10-3; either TRBD1 or TRBD2 may supply D (5 bases each). CDR1 is ENHRY and CDR2 is SYGVKD in the germline V gene. The CDR3 consists of 16 residues. The CDR3 bases are TGTACCATCAGTCCGGGACGTAACTTAGACACCGGGGAGCTGTTTTTT. Translated, it gives CTISPGRNLDTGELFF.

A note on this clonotype: At one boundary the junction diverges from the germline segment, which might be a read error. The chain recombines TRBV11-1 with TRBJ2-3; D may correspond to TRBD1 or TRBD2 (5 bases each). Germline V gene sequence: CDR1 SGHAT, CDR2 FQDESV (reference sequence). The CDR3 has 19 residues. The chain's CDR3 is CASSSGGSSVGTRTDTHYF. In DNA form, the CDR3 reads TGTGCCAGCAGCTCTGGGGGAAGTTCTGTTGGAACCCGCACAGATACGCACTATTTT.

CDR3 protein: CASLLGSSENVPPGTDTQYF. CDR3 sequence (DNA): TGTGCCAGCCTACTAGGCTCTAGCGAGAACGTCCCCCCTGGCACAGATACGCAGTATTTT. The V call is TRBV6-2 or TRBV6-3, the J call TRBJ2-3, with D tentatively TRBD2 (6 bases). Germline CDR1 is MNHEY and CDR2 is SVGEGT. With 8 bases removed from V and 1 base from J, the gap between germline ends came to 31 bases. This CDR3 is 20 amino acids long.

The V gene is TRBV4-2, the J gene TRBJ2-7; no definite D call. This CDR3 spans 15 amino acids. V was pared by 1 base and J by 7 bases, with 17 bases between. Germline V gene sequence: CDR1 LGHNA, CDR2 YNFKEQ. CDR3 residues: CASSQAPVLQQEQYF. The CDR3 region has the DNA TGTGCCAGCAGCCAAGCCCCGGTCTTACAACAGGAGCAGTACTTC.

The chain joins TRBV4-2 to TRBJ2-1; 8 bases fit TRBD1. The length of the CDR3 is 15 residues. V trimming: 0 bases; J trimming: 9 bases; junction bases outside the gene matches: 7. CDR1 is LGHNA, CDR2 YNFKEQ, per germline. The CDR3 here is CASSQEFGQGIEQFF. The CDR3 DNA sequence: TGTGCCAGCAGCCAAGAATTTGGACAGGGAATTGAGCAGTTCTTC.

As to this clonotype: The final CDR3 position lacks the conserved phenylalanine or tryptophan, pointing to a likely read error. This sequence joins TRBV6-2 or TRBV6-3 and TRBJ2-1; the D gene is possibly TRBD2 (6 bases). Germline CDR1 reads MNHEY; CDR2 reads SVGEGT. Deletions cut 7 bases from V and 8 bases from J, with 18 bases between. CDR3 length: 14 amino acids. The CDR3 region has the DNA TGTGCCAGCACCCACGGAGGGTCATACTATGAGCAGTTCTTA. Its translation is CASTHGGSYYEQFL.

This chain connects TRBV5-1 to TRBJ1-1; no clear D gene. This CDR3 has 14 residues. Germline loops: CDR1 SGHRS, CDR2 YFSETQ. V lost 0 bases and J lost 12, with 18 bases in between. DNA of the CDR3: TGCGCCAGCAGCTTGGCCGGGGAACTCTCGGAAACTTTCTTT. As protein: CASSLAGELSETFF.

The V gene is TRBV6-1, the J gene TRBJ2-3; D is undetermined. Matching the DNA end better, TRBJ1-5 makes the J call doubtful. This CDR3 region has 13 residues. Germline CDR1 is MNHNS and CDR2 is SASEGT. CDR3 in amino acids: CASSGKNGDTQHF. The CDR3, as DNA: TGTGCCAGCAGTGGGAAAAATGGGGATACACAGCATTTT.

To note about this clonotype: A read error may produce the germline difference seen at one junction end. The chain combines TRBV11-1 with TRBJ2-4; 8 bases align to TRBD2. The CDR3 runs to 17 residues. The V gene's germline CDR1 is SGHAT and CDR2 FQDESV (reference sequence). The CDR3 DNA follows: TGTGCCAGCAGCTTTACCGGGAATAGCGGGACCATAAACATTCAATACTTC. Protein sequence: CASSFTGNSGTINIQYF.

In the case of this clonotype: One end of the junction varies from germline; a read error may be responsible. This chain links TRBV12-3 or TRBV12-4 with TRBJ2-7; a possible D gene is TRBD2 (5 bases). This CDR3 spans 13 amino acids. CDR3: CANSVKWEPEQYF. The CDR3 DNA is TGTGCCAACAGTGTGAAATGGGAGCCCGAACAGTACTTC.

Of note for this clonotype: Given the absence of the conserved phenylalanine or tryptophan at the CDR3 end, a read error is likely. Because the CDR3's place on the DNA is in doubt, the DNA is left out and the CDR3 is given as listed by TCRdb. The chain joins TRBV29-1 to TRBJ2-7; TRBD1 reflects the table's D call only, with no check against the DNA. CDR1 is SQVTM, CDR2 ANQGSEA, per germline. Termini included, the CDR3 measures 12 amino acids. The CDR3 region is CSVGQGAGEQYI.

With respect to this clonotype: One end of the junction fails to match germline, which may point to a read error. The chain employs TRBV6-2 or TRBV6-3 and TRBJ2-7; the match to TRBD1 covers 9 bases. The CDR3 spans 14 residues. Per germline, CDR1 MNHEY and CDR2 SVGEGT. Here the CDR3 reads CACSPRDRAHKQYF. CDR3 bases: TGTGCCTGCAGCCCCCGGGACAGGGCCCACAAGCAGTACTTC.

A note on this clonotype: A junction end diverges from the germline sequence, so it may reflect a read error. The genes are TRBV12-3 or TRBV12-4 and TRBJ1-5; D might be TRBD1 (5 bases). CDR3 length: 15 amino acids. As DNA, the CDR3 is TGTGTCAGCACGCGGGGCACCGCAATAAATCAACACCAGCATTTT. Its protein product is CVSTRGTAINQHQHF.

Details on this clonotype: The final CDR3 position lacks the conserved phenylalanine or tryptophan, pointing to a likely read error. The chain recombines TRBV6-1 with TRBJ1-1, with D unclear. V was clipped by 2 bases and J by 7 bases, with 8 bases between them. In germline, CDR1 is MNHNS, CDR2 SASEGT. This CDR3 is built from 12 residues. The CDR3: CASSETTVEAFS. CDR3 nucleotides: TGTGCCAGCAGTGAAACAACCGTTGAAGCTTTCTCT.